The entry below gives a single TCR beta chain sequence along with its context. Its target is unknown. The data were taken from a study of shared clonotypes between healthy human individuals. At the level of the study: Every donor yielded three CD4 naive, three CD4 memory, two CD8 naive and one CD8 memory plate.

V lost 2 bases, J lost 3 bases, and 16 bases lay in between. The CDR3 loop spans 16 amino acids. Germline V gene sequence: CDR1 MNHNY, CDR2 SVGAGI (reference sequence). The study's findings and limits: Generation of non-shared clonotypes was less probable than generation of clonotypes shared by all four donors. In the sorted subsets, rarefaction showed sequencing was incomplete despite large depth.

CD45RO-negative CD8 cells positively selected for CCR7 made up the naive population, which excluded terminally differentiated effector memory CD45RA+ cells. Sequenced by immunoSEQ multiplex PCR; TCRdb stores in-frame clones only, minus some. The table lists nearly 2 million clones, about 94% of them singletons, with roughly 1% in the top ten. The sequence was collected from a man aged 18 to 30 in good health. Material: naive CD8+ T cells sorted from blood. The chain uses TRBV6-6 and TRBJ1-2; D possibly corresponds to TRBD1 (5 bases). The CDR3 region is CASSYTLGGTDYGYTF. CDR3 sequence (DNA): TGTGCCAGCAGTTACACCCTCGGGGGGACGGACTATGGCTACACCTTC.